This T cell receptor (beta chain) comes out of a study of cytomegalovirus exposure and HLA in healthy donors. Study outcomes and limitations: Across donors, presence/absence analyses took sequencing depth to be roughly uniform. Specificity of a few CMV-associated chains for CMV antigens was verified in vitro. The authors later linked a missense DCLRE1C variant to TCR beta V- and J-gene trimming.

Germline V gene data show CDR1 as MNHEY and CDR2 as SVGAGI. V was clipped by 6 bases and J by 4 bases, with 12 bases between them. There are 13 residues in the CDR3. In the case of this clone: Its specificity is unknown.

Vbeta (60) and Jbeta (13) primers were used in the PCR. Method: immunoSEQ multiplex PCR; TCRdb's copy keeps in-frame clones and lacks some. The sample data list under 50,000 clones. This chain joins TRBV6-5 and TRBJ1-1, with a tentative D call TRBD1 (5 bases). Source material: PBMCs. This TCR derives from a male donor in good health and CMV-seronegative. The CDR3 sequence: CASRPRGGTEAFF. As DNA, the CDR3 is TGTGCCAGCAGACCCCGGGGGGGCACTGAAGCTTTCTTT.